Each of the 6 T cell receptor beta chains below was sequenced from the same sample in a study of blood T cell repertoires in COVID-19. Produced via immunoSEQ multiplex PCR; TCRdb's table is partial and in-frame only. The data contain approximately 76,000 clones, around 86% of them singletons. The sequenced sample consisted of peripheral blood. Every receptor here comes from a woman aged 55 to 70 with acute or convalescent COVID-19.

CDR3 coding DNA: TGTGCCAGCTCACCAGCGACGGGGGGGCTGAATGAGCAGTTCTTC. Translation gives CASSPATGGLNEQFF. The V gene is TRBV18, the J gene TRBJ2-1, with 8 bases lining up with TRBD2. The CDR3 is 15 amino acids. Germline lookup yields CDR1 KGHSH and CDR2 LQKENI. The J segment lost 7 bases and the V segment lost 2 bases, leaving 7 bases of the junction unmatched.

J is TRBJ1-1 and V is TRBV3-1 (or the pseudogene TRBV3-2); D is perhaps TRBD1 (5 bases). The CDR3 is made up of 14 amino acids. V lost 4 bases, J lost 4 bases, and 13 bases lay in between. Germline-derived CDR1 and CDR2 are LGHDT and YNNKEL (reference sequence). In nucleotides, the CDR3 is TGTGCCAGCAGCCCTACTGACGGGGGCACTGAAGCTTTCTTT. It translates to CASSPTDGGTEAFF.

The rearrangement links TRBV4-1 to TRBJ2-6; TRBD2 might be the D (5 bases). This CDR3 is 20 amino acids long. CDR1 is MGHRA, CDR2 YSYEKL, per germline. Trimming removed 0 bases from V and 0 bases from J, with 18 bases in between. The DNA for the CDR3 is TGCGCCAGCAGCCAAGATACAGTCGAAGCGGTCACCTCTGGGGCCAACGTCCTGACTTTC. Protein: CASSQDTVEAVTSGANVLTF.

This chain uses TRBV7-3 with TRBJ2-1; 9 bases line up with TRBD1. Germline CDR1 and CDR2: SGHTA and FQGTGA. With 4 bases clipped from V and 7 bases from J, the junction kept 5 bases outside the gene matches. This CDR3 has 14 residues. The CDR3 DNA is TGTGCCAGCAGCTCAACAGGGGGCTTTAATGAGCAGTTCTTC. Protein: CASSSTGGFNEQFF.

The chain couples TRBV3-1 (or the pseudogene TRBV3-2) to TRBJ2-5, with TRBD2 matching 10 bases. The junction had 9 bases not matched to a gene; V was cut back by 3 bases and J by 5 bases. The CDR3 sequence is 16 residues long. The germline V gene has CDR1 LGHDT and CDR2 YNNKEL (reference sequence). For the CDR3, the DNA is TGTGCCAGCAGCCAGGGTCTAGCGGGGGAGGGGGAGACCCAGTACTTC. This encodes CASSQGLAGEGETQYF.

The CDR3 sequence: CASSFGGMHSSGNTIYF. CDR3 DNA: TGCGCCAGCAGCTTTGGAGGGATGCATAGCTCTGGAAACACCATATATTTT. The chain recombines TRBV5-1 with TRBJ1-3; D unclear. CDR1 and CDR2 from the germline V gene are SGHRS and YFSETQ. The CDR3 length is 17 residues. Trimming shortened V by 2 bases and J by 0 bases, and 15 bases separated the two germline ends.